The rows below give T cell receptor beta chains drawn from one sample of a study of memory CD4+ T cells and cytomegalovirus serostatus. Some clones are missing from TCRdb's copy, which holds only in-frame ones; the method was immunoSEQ multiplex PCR. The table shows some 65,000 clones, with 80% occurring only once. Source material: memory CD4+ T cells from blood. Receptor source: an adult in good health and CMV-seronegative. Some clones in this sample may be carry-over from other donors' samples. Each CDR3 is given with its conserved first and last residue. The order of the fields is D gene, CDR3 length, V gene, CDR3 protein. D genes are given only for firm matches.

-,13,TRBV5-6,CASRSARENTIYF
-,13,TRBV10-2,CASIGGQNTEAFF
-,14,TRBV28,CASSLVVGYNEQFF
TRBD2,19,TRBV4-1,CASSQGLAGVGVSTDTQYF
TRBD1,16,TRBV5-7,CASRCKGQGSSYEQYF
TRBD1,13,TRBV29-1,CSVAPVTGVGYTF
-,13,TRBV14,CASTQNSYNEQFF
-,13,TRBV30,CAWSVDTQETQYF
-,15,TRBV27,CASSLSRGGEETQYF
TRBD1,16,TRBV10-3,CAISEISTGVRNTIYF
TRBD1,15,TRBV5-1,CASSERTGRNTEAFF
-,14,TRBV23-1,CASSLKGALVEQYF
-,15,TRBV27,CASSLSIRGNQPQHF
TRBD2,13,TRBV30,CAWTSGERYEQYF
-,13,TRBV30,CAWSRGRNYGYTF
-,14,TRBV7-8,CASSLGQQPEKLFF
TRBD2,14,TRBV6-4,CASSDLAGGNEQFF
TRBD1,12,TRBV29-1,CSVGTGNTEAFF
TRBD1,14,TRBV5-5,CASSFQGAAYGYTF
-,16,TRBV6-6,CASSSSTPRSYNEQFF
-,14,TRBV6-5,CATRAPGDIHEQYF
-,16,TRBV4-1,CASSQVGFLAKNIQYF
TRBD2,15,TRBV27,CASSLAVAGPETQYF
-,16,TRBV25-1,CASSEAGGTGANVLTF
TRBD2,16,TRBV2,CASSGLLAGVKNEQFF
TRBD2,13,TRBV15,CATRGGNTDTQYF
-,15,TRBV7-2,CASRQFRDAENIQYF
TRBD2,15,TRBV4-1,CASSQGLAGAGELFF
-,15,TRBV11-2,CASSLDRSSYNEQFF